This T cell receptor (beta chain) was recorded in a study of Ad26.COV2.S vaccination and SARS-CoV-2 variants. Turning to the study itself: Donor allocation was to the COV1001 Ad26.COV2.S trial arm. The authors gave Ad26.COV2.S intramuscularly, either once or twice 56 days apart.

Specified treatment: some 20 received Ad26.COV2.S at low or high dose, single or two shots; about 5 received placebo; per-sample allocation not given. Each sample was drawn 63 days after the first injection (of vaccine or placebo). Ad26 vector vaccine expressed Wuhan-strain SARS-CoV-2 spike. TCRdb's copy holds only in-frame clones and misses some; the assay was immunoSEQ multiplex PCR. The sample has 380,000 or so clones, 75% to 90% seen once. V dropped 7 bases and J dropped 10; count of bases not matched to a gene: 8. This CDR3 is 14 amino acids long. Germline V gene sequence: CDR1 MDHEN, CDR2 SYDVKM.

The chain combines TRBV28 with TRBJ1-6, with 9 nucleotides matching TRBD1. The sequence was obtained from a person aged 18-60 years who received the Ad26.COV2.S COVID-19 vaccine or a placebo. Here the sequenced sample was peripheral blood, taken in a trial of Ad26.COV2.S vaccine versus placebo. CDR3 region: CASNRQGDASPLHF. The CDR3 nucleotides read TGTGCCAGCAACCGACAGGGGGACGCGTCACCCCTCCACTTT.